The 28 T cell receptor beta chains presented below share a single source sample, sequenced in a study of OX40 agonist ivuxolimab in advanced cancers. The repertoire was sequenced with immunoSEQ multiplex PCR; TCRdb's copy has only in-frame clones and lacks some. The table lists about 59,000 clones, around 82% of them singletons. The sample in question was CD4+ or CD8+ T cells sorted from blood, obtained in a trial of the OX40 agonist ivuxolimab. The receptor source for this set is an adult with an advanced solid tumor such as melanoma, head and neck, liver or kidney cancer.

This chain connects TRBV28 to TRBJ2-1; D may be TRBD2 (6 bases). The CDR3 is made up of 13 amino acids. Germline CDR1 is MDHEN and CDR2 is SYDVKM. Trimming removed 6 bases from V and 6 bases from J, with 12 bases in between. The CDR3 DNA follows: TGTGCCAGCAGACGGGACTTGGGCAATGAGCAGTTCTTC. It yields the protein CASRRDLGNEQFF.

The CDR3 protein is CASSLARGTYEQYF. CDR3 bases: TGCGCCAGCAGCTTGGCCAGGGGCACCTACGAGCAGTACTTC. V is TRBV5-1 and J is TRBJ2-7; the D gene is possibly TRBD1 (6 bases). Trimming removed 0 bases at V and 2 bases at J, with 9 bases between. The CDR3 runs 14 residues. Germline values: CDR1 SGHRS, CDR2 YFSETQ.

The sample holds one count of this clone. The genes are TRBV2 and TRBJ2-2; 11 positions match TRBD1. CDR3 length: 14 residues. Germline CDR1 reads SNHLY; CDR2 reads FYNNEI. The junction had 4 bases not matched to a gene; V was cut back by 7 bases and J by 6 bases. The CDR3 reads CASTEGQGAGELFF. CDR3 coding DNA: TGTGCCAGCACGGAGGGACAGGGGGCCGGGGAGCTGTTTTTT.

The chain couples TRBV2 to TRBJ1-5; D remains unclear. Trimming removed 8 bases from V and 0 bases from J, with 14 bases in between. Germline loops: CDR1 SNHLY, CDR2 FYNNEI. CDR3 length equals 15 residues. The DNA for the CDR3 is TGTGCCAGCTCTCTAGACCCCTATAGCAATCAGCCCCAGCATTTT. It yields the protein CASSLDPYSNQPQHF.

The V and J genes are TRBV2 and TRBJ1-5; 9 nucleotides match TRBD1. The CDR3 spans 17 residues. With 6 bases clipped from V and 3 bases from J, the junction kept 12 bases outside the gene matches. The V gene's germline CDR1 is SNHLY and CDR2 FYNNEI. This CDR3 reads CASRKGEGQGINQPQHF. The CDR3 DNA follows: TGTGCCAGCAGGAAGGGGGAAGGACAGGGGATCAATCAGCCCCAGCATTTT.

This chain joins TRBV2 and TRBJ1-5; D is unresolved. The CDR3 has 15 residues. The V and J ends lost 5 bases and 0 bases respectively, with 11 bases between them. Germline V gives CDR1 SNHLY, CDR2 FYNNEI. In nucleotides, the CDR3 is TGTGCCAGCAGTCAAGGGCAGTATAGCAATCAGCCCCAGCATTTT. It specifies CASSQGQYSNQPQHF.

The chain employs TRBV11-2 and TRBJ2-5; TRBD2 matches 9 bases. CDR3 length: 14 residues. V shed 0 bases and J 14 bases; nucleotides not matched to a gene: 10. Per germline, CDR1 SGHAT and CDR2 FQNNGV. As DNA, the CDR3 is TGTGCCAGCAGCTTAGATGTGGCCAGCGGGGGGCGTTACTTC. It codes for CASSLDVASGGRYF.

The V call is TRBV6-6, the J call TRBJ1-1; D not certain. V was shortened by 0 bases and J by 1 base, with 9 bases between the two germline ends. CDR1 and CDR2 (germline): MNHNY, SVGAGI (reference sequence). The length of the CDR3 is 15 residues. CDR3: CASSYSRTKNTEAFF. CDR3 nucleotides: TGTGCCAGCAGTTACTCGAGAACCAAGAACACTGAAGCTTTCTTT.

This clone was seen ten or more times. CDR3 sequence: CASSPGDYSNYEQYF. DNA of the CDR3: TGTGCCAGCAGCCCCGGGGACTACTCGAACTACGAGCAGTACTTC. The chain links TRBV9 to TRBJ2-7; 7 positions agree with TRBD2. There are 15 residues in the CDR3. Looked up from germline, CDR1 is SGDLS and CDR2 is YYNGEE. J was trimmed by 3 bases and V by 4 bases; bases with no gene match: 10.

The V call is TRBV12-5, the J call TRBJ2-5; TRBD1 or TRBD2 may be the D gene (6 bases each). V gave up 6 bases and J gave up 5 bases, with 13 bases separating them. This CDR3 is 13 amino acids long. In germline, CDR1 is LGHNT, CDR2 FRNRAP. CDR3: CASGRGVQETQYF. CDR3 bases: TGTGCTAGTGGAAGGGGGGTACAGGAGACCCAGTACTTC.

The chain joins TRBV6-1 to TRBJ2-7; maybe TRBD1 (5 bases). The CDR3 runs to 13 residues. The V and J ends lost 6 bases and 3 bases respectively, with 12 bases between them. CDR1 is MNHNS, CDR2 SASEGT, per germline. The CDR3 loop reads CASSQDTIYEQYF. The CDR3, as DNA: TGTGCCAGCAGCCAGGACACCATCTACGAGCAGTACTTC.

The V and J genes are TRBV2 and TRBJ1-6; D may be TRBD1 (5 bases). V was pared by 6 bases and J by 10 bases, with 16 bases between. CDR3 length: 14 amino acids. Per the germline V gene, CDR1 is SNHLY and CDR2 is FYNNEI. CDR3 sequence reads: CASRAGSERSPLHF. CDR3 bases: TGTGCCAGCAGAGCAGGGTCGGAAAGGTCACCCCTCCACTTT.

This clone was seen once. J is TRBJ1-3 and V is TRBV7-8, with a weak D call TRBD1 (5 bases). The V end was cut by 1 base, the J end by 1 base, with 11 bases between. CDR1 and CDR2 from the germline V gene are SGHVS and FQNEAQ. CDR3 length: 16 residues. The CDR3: CASSLGRGTSGNTIYF. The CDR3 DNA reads TGTGCCAGCAGCTTAGGGCGCGGGACGTCTGGAAACACCATATATTTT.

The CDR3 DNA follows: TGTGCCAGCAGGACAACTAGCGGGGGGATCTCTGGGGCCAACGTCCTGACTTTC. Encoded protein: CASRTTSGGISGANVLTF. The chain joins TRBV28 to TRBJ2-6; 12 nucleotides line up with TRBD2. The ends lost 6 bases at V and 0 bases at J; junction bases unmatched: 6. Germline assignment: CDR1 MDHEN and CDR2 SYDVKM. The CDR3 loop spans 18 amino acids.

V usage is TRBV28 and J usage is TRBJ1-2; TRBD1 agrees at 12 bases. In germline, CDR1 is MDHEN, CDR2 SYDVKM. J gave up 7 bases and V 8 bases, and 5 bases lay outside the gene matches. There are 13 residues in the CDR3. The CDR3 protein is CASRDRGRGGYTF. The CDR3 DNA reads TGTGCCAGCCGGGACAGGGGGCGGGGTGGCTACACCTTC.

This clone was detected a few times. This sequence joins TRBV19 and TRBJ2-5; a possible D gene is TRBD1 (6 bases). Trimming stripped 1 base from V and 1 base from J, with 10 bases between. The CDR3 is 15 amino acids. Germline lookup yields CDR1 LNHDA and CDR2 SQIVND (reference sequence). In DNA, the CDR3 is TGTGCCAGTAGTATAGGGGGGCAGGTCCAAGAGACCCAGTACTTC. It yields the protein CASSIGGQVQETQYF. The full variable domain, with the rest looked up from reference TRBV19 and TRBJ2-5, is DGGITQSPKYLFRKEGQNVTLSCEQNLNHDAMYWYRQDPGQGLRLIYYSQIVNDFQKGDIAEGYSVSREKKESFPLTVTSAQKNPTAFYLCASSIGGQVQETQYFGPGTRLLVL.

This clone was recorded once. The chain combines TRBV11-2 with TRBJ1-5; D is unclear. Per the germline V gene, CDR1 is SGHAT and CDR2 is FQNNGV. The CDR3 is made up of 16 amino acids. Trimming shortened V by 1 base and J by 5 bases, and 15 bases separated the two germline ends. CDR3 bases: TGTGCCAGCAGCTTAGGACGGGGTCGGAAGTATCAGCCCCAGCATTTT. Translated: CASSLGRGRKYQPQHF.

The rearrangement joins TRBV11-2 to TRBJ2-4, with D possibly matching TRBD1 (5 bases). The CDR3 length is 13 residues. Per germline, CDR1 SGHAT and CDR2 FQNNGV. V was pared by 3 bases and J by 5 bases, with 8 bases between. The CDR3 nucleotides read TGTGCCAGCAGCTTGGGGCAGCAAAACATTCAGTACTTC. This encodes CASSLGQQNIQYF.

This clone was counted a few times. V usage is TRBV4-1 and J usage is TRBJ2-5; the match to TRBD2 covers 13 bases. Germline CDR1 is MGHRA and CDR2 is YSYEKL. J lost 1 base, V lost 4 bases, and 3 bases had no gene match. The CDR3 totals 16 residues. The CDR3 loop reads CASSPGTSGTQETQYF. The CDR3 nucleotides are TGCGCCAGCAGCCCCGGGACTAGCGGGACCCAAGAGACCCAGTACTTC.

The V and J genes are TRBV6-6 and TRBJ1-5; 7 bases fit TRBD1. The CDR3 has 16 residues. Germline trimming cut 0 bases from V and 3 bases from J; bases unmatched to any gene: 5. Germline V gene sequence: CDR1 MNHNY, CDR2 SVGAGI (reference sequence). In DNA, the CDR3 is TGTGCCAGCAGTTACTCGTGGGACAGTGTCAATCAGCCCCAGCATTTT. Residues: CASSYSWDSVNQPQHF.

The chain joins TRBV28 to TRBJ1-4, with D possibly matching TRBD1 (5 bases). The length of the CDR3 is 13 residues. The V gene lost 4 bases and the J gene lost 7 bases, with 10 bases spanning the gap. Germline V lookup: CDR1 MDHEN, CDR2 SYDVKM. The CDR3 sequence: CASSWRGGEKLFF. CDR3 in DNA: TGTGCCAGCAGTTGGAGGGGCGGTGAAAAACTGTTTTTT.

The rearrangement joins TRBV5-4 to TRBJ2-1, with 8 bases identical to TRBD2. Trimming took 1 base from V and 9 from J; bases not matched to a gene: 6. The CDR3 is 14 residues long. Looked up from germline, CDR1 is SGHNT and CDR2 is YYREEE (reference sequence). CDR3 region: CASSLTSGLGEQFF. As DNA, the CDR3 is TGTGCCAGCAGCTTGACTAGCGGCCTGGGTGAGCAGTTCTTC.

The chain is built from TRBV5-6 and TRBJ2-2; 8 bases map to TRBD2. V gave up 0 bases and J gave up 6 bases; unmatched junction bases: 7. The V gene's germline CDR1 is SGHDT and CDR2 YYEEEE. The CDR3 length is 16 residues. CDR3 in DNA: TGTGCCAGCAGCTTGGAGGGACTAGGGAGGGCCGGGGAGCTGTTTTTT. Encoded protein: CASSLEGLGRAGELFF.

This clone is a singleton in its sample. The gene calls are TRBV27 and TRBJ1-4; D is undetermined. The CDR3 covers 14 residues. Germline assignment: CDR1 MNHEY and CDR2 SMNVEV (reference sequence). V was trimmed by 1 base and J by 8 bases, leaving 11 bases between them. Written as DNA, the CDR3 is TGTGCCAGCAGTTTATTTTCCAACGGGGAAAAACTGTTTTTT. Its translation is CASSLFSNGEKLFF. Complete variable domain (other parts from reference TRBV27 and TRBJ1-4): EAQVTQNPRYLITVTGKKLTVTCSQNMNHEYMSWYRQDPGLGLRQIYYSMNVEVTDKGDVPEGYKVSRKEKRNFPLILESPSPNQTSLYFCASSLFSNGEKLFFGSGTQLSVL.

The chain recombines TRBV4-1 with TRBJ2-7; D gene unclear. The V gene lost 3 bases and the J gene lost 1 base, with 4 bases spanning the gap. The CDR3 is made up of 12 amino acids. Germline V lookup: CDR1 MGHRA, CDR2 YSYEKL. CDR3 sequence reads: CASSHDSYEQYF. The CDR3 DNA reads TGCGCCAGCAGCCATGATTCCTACGAGCAGTACTTC.

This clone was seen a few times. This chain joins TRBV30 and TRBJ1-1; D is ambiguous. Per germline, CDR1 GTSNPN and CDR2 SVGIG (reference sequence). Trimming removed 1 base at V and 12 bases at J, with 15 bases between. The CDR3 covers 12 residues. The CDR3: CAWSGGVGTTFF. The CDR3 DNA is TGTGCCTGGAGTGGCGGGGTGGGTACGACTTTCTTT.

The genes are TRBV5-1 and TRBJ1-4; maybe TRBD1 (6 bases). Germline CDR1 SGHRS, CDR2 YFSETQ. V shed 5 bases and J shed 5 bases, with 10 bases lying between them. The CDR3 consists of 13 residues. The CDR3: CASSGTNNEKLFF. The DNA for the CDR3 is TGCGCCAGCAGTGGGACAAACAATGAAAAACTGTTTTTT. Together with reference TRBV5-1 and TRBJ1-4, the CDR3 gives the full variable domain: KAGVTQTPRYLIKTRGQQVTLSCSPISGHRSVSWYQQTPGQGLQFLFEYFSETQRNKGNFPGRFSGRQFSNSRSEMNVSTLELGDSALYLCASSGTNNEKLFFGSGTQLSVL.

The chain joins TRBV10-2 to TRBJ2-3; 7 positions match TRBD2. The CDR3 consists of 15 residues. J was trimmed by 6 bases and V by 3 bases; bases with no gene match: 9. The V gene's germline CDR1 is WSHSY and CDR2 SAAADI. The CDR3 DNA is TGCGCCAGCAGTGATCGGTCGGTGGGGGGGGATACGCAGTATTTT. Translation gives CASSDRSVGGDTQYF.